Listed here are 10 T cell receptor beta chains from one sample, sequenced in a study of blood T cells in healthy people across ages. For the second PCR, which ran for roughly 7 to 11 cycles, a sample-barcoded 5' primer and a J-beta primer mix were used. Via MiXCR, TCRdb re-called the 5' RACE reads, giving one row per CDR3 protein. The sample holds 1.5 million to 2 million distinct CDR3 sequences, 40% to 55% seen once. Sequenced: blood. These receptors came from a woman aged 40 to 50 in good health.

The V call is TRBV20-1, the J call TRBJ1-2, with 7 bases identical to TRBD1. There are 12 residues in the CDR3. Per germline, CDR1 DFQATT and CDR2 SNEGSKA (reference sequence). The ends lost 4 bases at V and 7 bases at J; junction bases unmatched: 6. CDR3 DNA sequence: TGCAGTGCTACAGACAGGGACATTGGCTACACCTTC. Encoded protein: CSATDRDIGYTF.

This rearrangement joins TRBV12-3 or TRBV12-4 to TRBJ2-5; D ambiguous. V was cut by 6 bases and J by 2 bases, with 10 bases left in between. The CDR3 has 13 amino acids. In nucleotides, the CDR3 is TGTGCCAGCAGCTCCATTTATCAAGAGACCCAGTACTTC. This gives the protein CASSSIYQETQYF.

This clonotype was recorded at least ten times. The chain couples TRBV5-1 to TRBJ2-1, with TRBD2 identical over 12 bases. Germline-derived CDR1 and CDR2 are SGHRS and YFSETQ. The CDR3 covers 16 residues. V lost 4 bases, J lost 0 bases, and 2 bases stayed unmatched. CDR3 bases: TGCGCCAGCAGCACTAGCGGGGGGCACTCCTACAATGAGCAGTTCTTC. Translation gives CASSTSGGHSYNEQFF.

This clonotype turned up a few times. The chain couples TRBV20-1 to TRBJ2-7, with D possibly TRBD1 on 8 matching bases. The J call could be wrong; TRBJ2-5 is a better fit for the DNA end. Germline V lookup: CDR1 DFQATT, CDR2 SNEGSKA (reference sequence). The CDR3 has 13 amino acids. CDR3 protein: CSATTGGEETQYF. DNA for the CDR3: TGCAGTGCTACTACAGGGGGGGAAGAGACCCAGTACTTC.

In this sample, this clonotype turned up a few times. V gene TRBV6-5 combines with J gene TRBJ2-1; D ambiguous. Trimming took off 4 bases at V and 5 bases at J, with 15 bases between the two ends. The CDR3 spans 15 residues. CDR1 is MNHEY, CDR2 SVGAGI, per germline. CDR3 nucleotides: TGTGCCAGCAGTTTCAGGCATCTACCTGACAATGAGCAGTTCTTC. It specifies CASSFRHLPDNEQFF.

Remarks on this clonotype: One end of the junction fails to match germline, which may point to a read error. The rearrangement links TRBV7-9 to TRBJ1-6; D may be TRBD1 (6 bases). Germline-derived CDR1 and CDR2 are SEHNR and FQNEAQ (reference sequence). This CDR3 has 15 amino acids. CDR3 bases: TGTGCCAGCAGCCTAGCGGACAGAGACAATTCACCCCTCCACTTT. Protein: CASSLADRDNSPLHF.

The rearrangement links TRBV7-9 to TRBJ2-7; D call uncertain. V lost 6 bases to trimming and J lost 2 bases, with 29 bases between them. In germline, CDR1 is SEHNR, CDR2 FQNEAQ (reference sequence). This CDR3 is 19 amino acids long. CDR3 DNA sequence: TGTGCCAGCAGGCGCCTTGACGGTAGCCGGACCTGGGAAACCTACGAGCAGTACTTC. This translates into CASRRLDGSRTWETYEQYF.

CDR3: CSARVPYSKADTQYF. The DNA for the CDR3 is TGCAGTGCTAGAGTCCCGTATTCAAAGGCAGATACGCAGTATTTT. The chain is built from TRBV20-1 and TRBJ2-3; no definite D call. Trimming removed 1 base at V and 4 bases at J, with 15 bases between. This CDR3 comprises 15 residues. Germline V gene sequence: CDR1 DFQATT, CDR2 SNEGSKA (reference sequence).

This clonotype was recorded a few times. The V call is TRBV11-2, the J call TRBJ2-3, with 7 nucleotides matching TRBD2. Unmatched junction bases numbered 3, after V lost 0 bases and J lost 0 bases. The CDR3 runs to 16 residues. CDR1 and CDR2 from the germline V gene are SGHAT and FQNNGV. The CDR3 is CASSLDLAVSTDTQYF. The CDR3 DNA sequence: TGTGCCAGCAGCTTAGATCTAGCGGTGAGCACAGATACGCAGTATTTT.

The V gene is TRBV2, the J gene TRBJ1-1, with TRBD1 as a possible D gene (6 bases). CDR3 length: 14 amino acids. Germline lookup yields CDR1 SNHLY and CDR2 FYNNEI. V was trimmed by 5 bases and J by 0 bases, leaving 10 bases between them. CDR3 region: CASSIQGLNTEAFF. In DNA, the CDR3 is TGTGCCAGCAGTATACAGGGACTGAACACTGAAGCTTTCTTT. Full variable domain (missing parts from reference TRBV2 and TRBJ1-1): EPEVTQTPSHQVTQMGQEVILRCVPISNHLYFYWYRQILGQKVEFLVSFYNNEISEKSEIFDDQFSVERPDGSNFTLKIRSTKLEDSAMYFCASSIQGLNTEAFFGQGTRLTVV.